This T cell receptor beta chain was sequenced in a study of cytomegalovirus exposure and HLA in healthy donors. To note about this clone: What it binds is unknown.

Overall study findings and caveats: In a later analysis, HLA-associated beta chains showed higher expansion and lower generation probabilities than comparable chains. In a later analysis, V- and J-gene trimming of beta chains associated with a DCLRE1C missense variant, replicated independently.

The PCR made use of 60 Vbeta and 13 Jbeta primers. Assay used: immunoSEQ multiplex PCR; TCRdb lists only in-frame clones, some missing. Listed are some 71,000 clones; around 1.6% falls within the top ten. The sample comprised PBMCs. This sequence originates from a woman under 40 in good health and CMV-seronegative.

As DNA, the CDR3 is TGTGCCAGCAGCGTAGGTGAAAGGGGGGGACAGCCCCAGCATTTT. It encodes CASSVGERGGQPQHF. The chain employs TRBV9 and TRBJ1-5; TRBD1 is a possible D gene (6 bases). Germline-derived CDR1 and CDR2 are SGDLS and YYNGEE. V dropped 0 bases and J dropped 7 bases, with 14 bases sitting between them. This CDR3 contains 15 residues.